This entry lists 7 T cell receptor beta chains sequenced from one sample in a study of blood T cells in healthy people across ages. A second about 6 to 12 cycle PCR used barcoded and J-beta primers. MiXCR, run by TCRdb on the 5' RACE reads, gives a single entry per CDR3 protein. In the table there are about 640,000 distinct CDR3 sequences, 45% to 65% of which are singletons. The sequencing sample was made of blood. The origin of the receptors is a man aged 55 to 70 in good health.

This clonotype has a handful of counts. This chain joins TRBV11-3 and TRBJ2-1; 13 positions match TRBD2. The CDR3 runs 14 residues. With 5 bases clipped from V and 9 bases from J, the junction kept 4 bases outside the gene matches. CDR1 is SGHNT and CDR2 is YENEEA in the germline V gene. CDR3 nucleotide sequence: TGTGCCAGCAGCCGACTAGCGGGGGGTAGTGAGCAGTTCTTC. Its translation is CASSRLAGGSEQFF.

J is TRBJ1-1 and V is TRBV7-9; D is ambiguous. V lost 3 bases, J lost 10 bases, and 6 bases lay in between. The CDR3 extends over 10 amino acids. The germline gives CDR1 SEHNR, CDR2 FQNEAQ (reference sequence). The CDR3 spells CASSFLRAFF. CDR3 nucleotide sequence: TGTGCCAGCAGCTTTCTGAGAGCTTTCTTT.

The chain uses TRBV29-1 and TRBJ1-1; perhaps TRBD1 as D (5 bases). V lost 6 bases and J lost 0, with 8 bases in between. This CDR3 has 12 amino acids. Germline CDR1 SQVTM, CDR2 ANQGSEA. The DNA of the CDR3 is TGCAGCGTGGGACCAATGAACACTGAAGCTTTCTTT. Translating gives CSVGPMNTEAFF.

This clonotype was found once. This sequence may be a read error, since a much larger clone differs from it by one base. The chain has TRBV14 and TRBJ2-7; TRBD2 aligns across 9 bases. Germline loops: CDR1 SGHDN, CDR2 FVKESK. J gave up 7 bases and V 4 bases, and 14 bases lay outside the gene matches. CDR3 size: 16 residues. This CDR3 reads CASSLPGTSLIYEQYF. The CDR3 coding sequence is TGTGCCAGCAGCCTTCCCGGGACTAGCTTGATTTATGAGCAGTACTTC.

CDR3 DNA: TGTGCCAGCAGTCCCCGACTAGCGGGGGGGCCCGGGGAGCTGTTTTTT. Encoded protein: CASSPRLAGGPGELFF. J is TRBJ2-2 and V is TRBV6-2 or TRBV6-3, with TRBD2 matching over 14 bases. Per germline, CDR1 MNHEY and CDR2 SVGEGT. V gave up 5 bases and J gave up 6 bases; unmatched junction bases: 5. The CDR3 contains 16 residues.

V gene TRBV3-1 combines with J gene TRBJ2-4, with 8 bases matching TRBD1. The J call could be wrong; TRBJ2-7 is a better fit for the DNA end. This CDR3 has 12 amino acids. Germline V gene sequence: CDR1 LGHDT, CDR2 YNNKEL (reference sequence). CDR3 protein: CAAGTGGYEQYF. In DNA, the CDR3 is TGTGCCGCCGGGACAGGAGGCTACGAGCAGTACTTC.

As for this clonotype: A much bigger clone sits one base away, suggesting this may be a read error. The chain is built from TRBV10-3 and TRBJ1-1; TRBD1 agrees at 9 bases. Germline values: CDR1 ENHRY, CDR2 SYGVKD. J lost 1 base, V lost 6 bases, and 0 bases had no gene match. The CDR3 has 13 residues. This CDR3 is CAIRGQGNTEAFF. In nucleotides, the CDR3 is TGTGCCATCAGGGGACAGGGGAACACTGAAGCTTTCTTT.